The source of this T cell receptor beta chain is a study of blood T cell repertoires in COVID-19. Measured with immunoSEQ multiplex PCR; TCRdb has only the in-frame clones, and not every one. Here the sample spans fewer than 130,000 clones, roughly 72% being singletons. What was sequenced was peripheral blood. This clonotype originated in a man older than 75 with acute or convalescent COVID-19.

CDR3 residues: CSVGDPTVTNTGELFF. CDR3 DNA: TGCAGCGTGGGTGACCCGACAGTCACCAACACCGGGGAGCTGTTTTTT. This chain uses TRBV29-1 with TRBJ2-2; D may be TRBD1 (5 bases). Germline V gene data show CDR1 as SQVTM and CDR2 as ANQGSEA. The CDR3 sequence is 16 residues long. V lost 6 bases to trimming and J lost 2 bases, with 19 bases between them.